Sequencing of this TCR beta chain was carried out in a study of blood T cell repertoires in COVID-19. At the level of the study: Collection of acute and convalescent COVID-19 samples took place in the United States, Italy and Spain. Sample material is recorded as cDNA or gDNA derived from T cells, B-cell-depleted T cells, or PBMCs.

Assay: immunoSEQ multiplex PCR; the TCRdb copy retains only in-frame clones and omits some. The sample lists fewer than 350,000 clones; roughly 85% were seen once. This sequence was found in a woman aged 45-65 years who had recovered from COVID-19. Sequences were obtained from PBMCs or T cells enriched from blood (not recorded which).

CDR3 amino acids: CSARSAAAYGYTF. The CDR3 DNA reads TGCAGCGCCAGATCGGCGGCGGCCTATGGCTACACCTTC. The chain joins TRBV29-1 to TRBJ1-2; unclear D gene. Trimming shortened V by 7 bases and J by 4 bases, and 16 bases separated the two germline ends. The CDR3 spans 13 residues. Germline V gene sequence: CDR1 SQVTM, CDR2 ANQGSEA.